This T cell receptor beta chain comes out of a study of CD8 T cells in Susac syndrome. The RNA, about 0.45 to 1 ug, was put through reverse transcription using random hexamers. Coverage of TCR beta CDR3 amplification by immunoSEQ multiplex PCR extended to 54 Vbeta and 13 Jbeta. TCRdb reprocessed the immunoSEQ multiplex PCR reads via MiXCR and lists one record per CDR3 protein. The table shows 100,000 to 150,000 distinct CDR3 sequences, with 80% to 85% occurring only once. Sequencing of TCR beta was performed on blood CD8+ and CD4+ T cells. Multiple sclerosis controls were treatment-naive patients with stable or active relapsing-remitting disease. Both CD4+ and CD8+ T cells were negatively isolated, and TEMRA cells underwent FACS enrichment. The TCR sequence derives from a human donor with multiple sclerosis. The material sequenced was CD8+ T cells from PBMCs.

The CDR3 region has the DNA TGTGCCAGCAGCCGAAGCGGGGGGCTCACCTACGAGCAGTACTTC. Translation gives CASSRSGGLTYEQYF. The rearrangement joins TRBV12-3 or TRBV12-4 to TRBJ2-7; 9 bases fit TRBD2. The CDR3 has 15 amino acids. V lost 6 bases to trimming and J lost 2 bases; unmatched junction nucleotides: 8.